One and the same sample provided the 3 T cell receptor beta chains below, sequenced in a study of post-analysis software for immune sequencing data. Study observations and caveats: With TRBV5-6, TRBV5-1 and TRBV20-1 included, about 5 TRBV segments were more frequent in patients than in controls.

The TCR beta cDNA libraries carried unique molecular identifiers. TCRdb recomputed calls from the PCR reads with MiXCR, one row per CDR3 protein. The table includes 450,000 to 700,000 distinct CDR3 sequences, 44% detected once. The antigens these receptors bind are not known. The specimen was blood. The receptors derive from a girl aged 10 to 17 with multiple sclerosis.

Concerning this clonotype: An end of the junction differs from the germline gene, which may be a read error. The chain joins TRBV19 to TRBJ2-1; D is possibly TRBD2 (6 bases). CDR3 size: 15 residues. Germline-derived CDR1 and CDR2 are LNHDA and SQIVND (reference sequence). The CDR3: CASSRTGSSHNEQFF. Written as DNA, the CDR3 is TGTGCCAGTAGTAGGACCGGGAGCTCCCACAATGAGCAGTTCTTC.

As regards this clonotype: Germline and junction disagree at one end, which may indicate a read error. CDR3 sequence (DNA): TGCGCCAGCCAGATCTCCTACGAGCAGTTCTTC. Its translation: CASQISYEQFF. The V call is TRBV2, the J call TRBJ2-1, with D unresolved. The length of the CDR3 is 11 residues. Looked up from germline, CDR1 is SNHLY and CDR2 is FYNNEI.

This clonotype has more than one count but fewer than ten. The genes are TRBV7-3 and TRBJ2-1; D perhaps matches TRBD1 (5 bases). CDR1 SGHTA and CDR2 FQGTGA come from the germline V gene. V gave up 2 bases and J gave up 3 bases, with 11 bases separating them. The CDR3 sequence is 15 residues long. For the CDR3, the DNA is TGTGCCAGCAGCTTAGGCGCAGGGCTCTACAATGAGCAGTTCTTC. This gives the protein CASSLGAGLYNEQFF.